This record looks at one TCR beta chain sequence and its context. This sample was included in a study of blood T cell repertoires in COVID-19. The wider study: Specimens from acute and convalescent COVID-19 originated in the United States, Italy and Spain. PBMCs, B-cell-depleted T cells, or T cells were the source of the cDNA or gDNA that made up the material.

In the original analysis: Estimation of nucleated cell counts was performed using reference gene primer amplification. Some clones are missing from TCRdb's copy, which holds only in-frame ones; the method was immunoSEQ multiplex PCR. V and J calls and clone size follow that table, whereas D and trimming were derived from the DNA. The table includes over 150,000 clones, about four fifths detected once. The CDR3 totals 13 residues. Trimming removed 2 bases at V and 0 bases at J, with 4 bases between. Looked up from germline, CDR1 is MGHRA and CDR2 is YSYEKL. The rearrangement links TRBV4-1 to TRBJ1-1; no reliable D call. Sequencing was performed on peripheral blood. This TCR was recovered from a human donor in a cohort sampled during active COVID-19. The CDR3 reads CASSQLMNTEAFF. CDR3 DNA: TGCGCCAGCAGCCAACTAATGAACACTGAAGCTTTCTTT.